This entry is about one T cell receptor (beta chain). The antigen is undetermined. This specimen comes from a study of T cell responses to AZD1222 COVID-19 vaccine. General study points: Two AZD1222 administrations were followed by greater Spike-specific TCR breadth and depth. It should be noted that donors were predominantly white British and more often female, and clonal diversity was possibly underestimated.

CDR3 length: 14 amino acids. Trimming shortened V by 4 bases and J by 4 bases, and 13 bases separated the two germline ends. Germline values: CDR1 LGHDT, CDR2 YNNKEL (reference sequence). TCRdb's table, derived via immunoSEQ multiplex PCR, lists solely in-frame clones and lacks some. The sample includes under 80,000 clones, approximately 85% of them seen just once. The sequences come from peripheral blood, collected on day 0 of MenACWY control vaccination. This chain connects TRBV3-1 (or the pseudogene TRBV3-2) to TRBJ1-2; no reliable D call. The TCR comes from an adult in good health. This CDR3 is CASSPGPARYGYTF. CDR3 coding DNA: TGTGCCAGCAGCCCCGGACCCGCGCGCTATGGCTACACCTTC.